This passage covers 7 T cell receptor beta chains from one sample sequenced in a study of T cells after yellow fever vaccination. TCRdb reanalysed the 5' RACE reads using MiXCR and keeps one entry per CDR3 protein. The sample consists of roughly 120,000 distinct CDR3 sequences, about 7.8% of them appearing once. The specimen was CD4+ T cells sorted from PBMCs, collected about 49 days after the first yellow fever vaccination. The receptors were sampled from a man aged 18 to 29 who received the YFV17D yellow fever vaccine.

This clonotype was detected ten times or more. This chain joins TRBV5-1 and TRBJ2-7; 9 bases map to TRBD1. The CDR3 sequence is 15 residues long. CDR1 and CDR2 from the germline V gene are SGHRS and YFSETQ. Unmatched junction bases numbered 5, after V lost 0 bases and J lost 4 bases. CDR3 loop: CASSLGGTGSYEQYF. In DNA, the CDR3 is TGCGCCAGCAGCTTGGGTGGGACAGGGTCGTACGAGCAGTACTTC.

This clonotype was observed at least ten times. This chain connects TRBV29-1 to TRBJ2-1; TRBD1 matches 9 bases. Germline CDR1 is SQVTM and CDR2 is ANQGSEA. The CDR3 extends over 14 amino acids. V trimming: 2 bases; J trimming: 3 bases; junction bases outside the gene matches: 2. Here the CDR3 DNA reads TGCAGCGTTGAATACAGGGGGCACTACAATGAGCAGTTCTTC. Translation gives CSVEYRGHYNEQFF.

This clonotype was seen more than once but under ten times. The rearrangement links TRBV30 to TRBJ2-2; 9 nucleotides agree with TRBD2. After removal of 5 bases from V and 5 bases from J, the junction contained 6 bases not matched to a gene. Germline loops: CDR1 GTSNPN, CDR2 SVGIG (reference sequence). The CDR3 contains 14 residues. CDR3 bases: TGTGCCTGGCGTAGCGGGGGATGGACCGGGGAGCTGTTTTTT. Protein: CAWRSGGWTGELFF.

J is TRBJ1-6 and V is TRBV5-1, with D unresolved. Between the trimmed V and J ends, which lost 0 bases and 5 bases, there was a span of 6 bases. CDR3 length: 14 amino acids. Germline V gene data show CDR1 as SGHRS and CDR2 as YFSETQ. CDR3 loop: CASSLGRNNSPLHF. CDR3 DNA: TGCGCCAGCAGCTTGGGCAGAAATAATTCACCCCTCCACTTT.

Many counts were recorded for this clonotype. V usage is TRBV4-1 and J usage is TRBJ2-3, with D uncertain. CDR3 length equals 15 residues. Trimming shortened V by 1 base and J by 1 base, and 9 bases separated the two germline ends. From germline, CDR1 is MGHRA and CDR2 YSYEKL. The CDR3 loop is CASSQGQRRTDTQYF. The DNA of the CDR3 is TGCGCCAGCAGCCAAGGTCAGCGACGCACAGATACGCAGTATTTT.

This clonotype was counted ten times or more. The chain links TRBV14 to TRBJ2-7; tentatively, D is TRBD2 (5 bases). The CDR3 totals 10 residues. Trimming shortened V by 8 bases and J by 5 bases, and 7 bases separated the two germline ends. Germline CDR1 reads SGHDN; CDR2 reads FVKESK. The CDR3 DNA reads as TGTGCCAGCGGCGGGCACGAGCAGTACTTC. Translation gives CASGGHEQYF.

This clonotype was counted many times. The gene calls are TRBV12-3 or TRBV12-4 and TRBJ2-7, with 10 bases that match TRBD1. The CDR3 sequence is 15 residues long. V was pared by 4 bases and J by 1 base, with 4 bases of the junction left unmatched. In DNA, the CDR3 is TGTGCCAGCAGTTCCGGGACAGGGGTTTCCTACGAGCAGTACTTC. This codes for CASSSGTGVSYEQYF.